This T cell receptor (beta chain) was sequenced for a study of blood T cell repertoires in COVID-19. The table came from immunoSEQ multiplex PCR; TCRdb's copy has only in-frame clones and leaves some out. The sample consists of about 160,000 clones, around 90% of them appearing once. The CDR3 runs 13 residues. Germline lookup yields CDR1 MNHEY and CDR2 SVGAGI. The V end was cut by 5 bases, the J end by 5 bases, with 9 bases between. The clonotype comes from a man aged 55-75 years with acute or convalescent COVID-19. The J gene is TRBJ2-2, the V gene TRBV6-5; the D is unclear. What was sequenced was peripheral blood. CDR3 in DNA: TGTGCCAGCAGTAACACCAGGACCGGGGAGCTGTTTTTT. This codes for CASSNTRTGELFF.